One sample yielded the 21 T cell receptor beta chains listed below, sequenced in a study of response to subunit inactivated influenza vaccine. TCRdb re-called the RT-PCR reads through MiXCR, storing one row per CDR3 protein. The table includes roughly 780,000 distinct CDR3 sequences, roughly 20% detected once. The sample here was PBMCs from blood, taken 5 days after vaccination. The receptors stem from a man aged 50-59 years who received an inactivated influenza vaccine.

This clonotype was observed a few times. The V gene is TRBV7-6, the J gene TRBJ2-7, with 10 positions matching TRBD1. CDR1 and CDR2 (germline): SGHVS, FNYEAQ. V lost 2 bases and J lost 7; bases outside the gene matches: 8. This CDR3 spans 15 amino acids. The CDR3 DNA reads TGTGCCAGCAGCTTAACCCGGGACAGGGGCAGGGAGCAGTACTTC. Protein product: CASSLTRDRGREQYF. Complete variable domain (other parts from reference TRBV7-6 and TRBJ2-7): GAGVSQSPRYKVTKRGQDVALRCDPISGHVSLYWYRQALGQGPEFLTYFNYEAQQDKSGLPNDRFSAERPEGSISTLTIQRTEQRDSAMYRCASSLTRDRGREQYFGPGTRLTVT.

The CDR3 DNA follows: TGCAGTGGAGCGGGACTAGCGGGAGGATACAATGAGCAGTTCTTC. This codes for CSGAGLAGGYNEQFF. The chain couples TRBV20-1 to TRBJ2-1, with 15 bases identical to TRBD2. The length of the CDR3 is 15 residues. J was trimmed by 4 bases and V by 7 bases; bases with no gene match: 5. CDR1 is DFQATT, CDR2 SNEGSKA, per germline (reference sequence).

This clonotype was detected ten times or more. The chain has TRBV12-3 or TRBV12-4 and TRBJ1-2; D is unclear. CDR3 size: 14 residues. With 5 bases removed from V and 7 bases from J, the gap between germline ends came to 17 bases. CDR3 protein: CASSTSATEGGYTF. The CDR3 DNA reads TGTGCCAGCAGTACCTCCGCCACAGAAGGTGGCTACACCTTC.

This sequence joins TRBV5-1 and TRBJ1-1; D remains ambiguous. The CDR3 loop spans 16 amino acids. The ends were cut back, 0 bases at V and 2 bases at J, with 14 bases in the middle. Germline loops: CDR1 SGHRS, CDR2 YFSETQ. The CDR3 here is CASSLGGALGNTEAFF. The CDR3 coding sequence is TGCGCCAGCAGCTTGGGTGGTGCCCTGGGCAACACTGAAGCTTTCTTT.

This clonotype has just a few counts. The genes are TRBV20-1 and TRBJ1-6; D remains ambiguous. The CDR3 has 14 residues. Trimming took 0 bases from V and 11 from J, leaving 14 bases between them. Germline CDR1 and CDR2: DFQATT and SNEGSKA (reference sequence). The CDR3 here is CSARDSFFSAPLHF. In nucleotides, the CDR3 is TGCAGTGCTAGAGACTCGTTTTTTTCGGCACCCCTCCACTTT.

This clonotype has a handful of counts. V is TRBV4-3 and J is TRBJ2-3; D uncertain. In germline, CDR1 is LGHNA, CDR2 YSLEER. The CDR3 contains 16 residues. Trimming removed 1 base at V and 1 base at J, with 12 bases between. For the CDR3, the DNA is TGCGCCAGCAGCCAAGTCACTCAACGAGGCACAGATACGCAGTATTTT. Amino acids: CASSQVTQRGTDTQYF.

CDR3 in DNA: TGTGCCAGCAGCTCCGGTTTCGCGGGGGACAGCACAGATACGCAGTATTTT. It encodes CASSSGFAGDSTDTQYF. V and J are TRBV11-2 and TRBJ2-3, with TRBD2 identical over 7 bases. The length of the CDR3 is 17 residues. CDR1 is SGHAT and CDR2 is FQNNGV in the germline V gene. J lost 0 bases, V lost 4 bases, and 10 bases had no gene match.

The CDR3 loop reads CASGAGTSGDRLDEQFF. In DNA form, the CDR3 reads TGTGCCAGCGGGGCCGGGACTAGCGGGGATCGGTTGGATGAGCAGTTCTTC. The chain couples TRBV12-3 or TRBV12-4 to TRBJ2-1; 13 nucleotides agree with TRBD2. Trimming took 8 bases from V and 8 from J; bases not matched to a gene: 15. This CDR3 comprises 17 residues.

This clonotype was seen many times. V usage is TRBV24-1 and J usage is TRBJ1-4; D is perhaps TRBD1 (5 bases). Per the germline V gene, CDR1 is KGHDR and CDR2 is SFDVKD. The length of the CDR3 is 12 residues. Trimming pared 4 bases from V and 8 bases from J, leaving 7 bases between. The CDR3 region is CATSERGEKLFF. DNA for the CDR3: TGTGCCACCAGTGAGAGGGGAGAAAAACTGTTTTTT.

V usage is TRBV20-1 and J usage is TRBJ2-1; TRBD2 agrees at 9 bases. Germline V lookup: CDR1 DFQATT, CDR2 SNEGSKA (reference sequence). This CDR3 is 16 amino acids long. Losses at the gene ends were 2 bases for V and 3 bases for J; bases not matched to a gene: 8. The CDR3 loop reads CSARRLAGSHYNEQFF. The CDR3 DNA reads as TGCAGTGCTAGAAGGCTAGCGGGATCACACTACAATGAGCAGTTCTTC.

The chain couples TRBV20-1 to TRBJ2-5; D might be TRBD2 (5 bases). CDR1 and CDR2 from the germline V gene are DFQATT and SNEGSKA (reference sequence). This CDR3 contains 12 residues. The germline V and J ends were trimmed by 3 bases and 2 bases, with 7 bases remaining between them. The CDR3: CSASGEQETQYF. CDR3 sequence (DNA): TGCAGTGCTAGCGGGGAGCAAGAGACCCAGTACTTC.

The chain recombines TRBV4-3 with TRBJ2-1; a possible D gene is TRBD1 (5 bases). V shed 0 bases and J shed 6 bases, with 9 bases lying between them. CDR1 and CDR2 from the germline V gene are LGHNA and YSLEER. This CDR3 region has 14 residues. CDR3 nucleotides: TGCGCCAGCAGCCAAGAACAGGATTCCAATGAGCAGTTCTTC. Translating it yields CASSQEQDSNEQFF.

The CDR3 region has the DNA TGTGCCAGCACCCGCGGGAAATTGCGGGGGGCAAGGACTAATGAGCAGTTCTTC. Translation gives CASTRGKLRGARTNEQFF. V gene TRBV28 combines with J gene TRBJ2-1, with 8 positions matching TRBD2. The length of the CDR3 is 18 residues. Trimming took 7 bases from V and 7 from J; bases not matched to a gene: 21. CDR1 and CDR2 (germline): MDHEN, SYDVKM.

The genes are TRBV7-9 and TRBJ1-1; 7 nucleotides match TRBD1. From germline, CDR1 is SEHNR and CDR2 FQNEAQ (reference sequence). CDR3 size: 12 residues. In nucleotides, the CDR3 is TGTGCAGGGGGCCGAGGGGGGGCAGAAGCTTTCTTT. Translating it yields CAGGRGGAEAFF.

This clonotype was seen only a few times. The V call is TRBV6-5, the J call TRBJ2-7; no reliable D call. There are 12 residues in the CDR3. Between the trimmed V and J ends, which lost 6 bases and 6 bases, there was a span of 12 bases. CDR1 MNHEY and CDR2 SVGAGI come from the germline V gene. CDR3 protein: CASRGTALEQYF. The CDR3 DNA reads as TGTGCCAGCAGAGGAACCGCCCTCGAGCAGTACTTC.

As for this clonotype: It may be a read error: a sequence one base away is much more abundant. The J gene is TRBJ2-1, the V gene TRBV4-2, with a tentative D call TRBD2 (6 bases). The CDR3 is made up of 15 amino acids. CDR1 LGHNA and CDR2 YNFKEQ come from the germline V gene. V lost 4 bases to trimming and J lost 9 bases, with 19 bases between them. DNA for the CDR3: TGTGCCAGCAGCCTCACTGGAGGCGGGGTTGGTGAGCAGTTCTTC. Its protein is CASSLTGGGVGEQFF.

The rearrangement links TRBV5-4 to TRBJ2-5; D not resolved. Germline CDR1 is SGHNT and CDR2 is YYREEE (reference sequence). The CDR3 extends over 14 amino acids. The V end lost 0 bases, the J end lost 2 bases, and 8 bases lay between the germline ends. The CDR3 coding sequence is TGTGCCAGCAGCTTGGAACAGCCTCAAGAGACCCAGTACTTC. Its translation: CASSLEQPQETQYF.

On this clonotype: A junction boundary mismatches the germline segment, possibly from a read error. J is TRBJ2-7 and V is TRBV20-1, with TRBD2 as a possible D gene (6 bases). In germline, CDR1 is DFQATT, CDR2 SNEGSKA (reference sequence). CDR3 size: 16 residues. The CDR3 coding sequence is TGCTGTGCTAGAGATATTGCGCGGGACGTTTTGTACGAGCAGTACTTC. Translated: CCARDIARDVLYEQYF.

This clonotype appeared many times. The chain combines TRBV4-3 with TRBJ1-5, with D perhaps matching TRBD1 (5 bases). Germline V gene sequence: CDR1 LGHNA, CDR2 YSLEER. The CDR3 totals 15 residues. Trimming cost V 0 bases and J 6 bases, with 12 bases left between them. In nucleotides, the CDR3 is TGCGCCAGCAGCCAAGATAAGCAGGGTTCTCAGCCCCAGCATTTT. Translated: CASSQDKQGSQPQHF.

This chain uses TRBV12-3 or TRBV12-4 with TRBJ1-5; TRBD1 matches 12 bases. The CDR3 extends over 21 amino acids. J was trimmed by 2 bases and V by 1 base; bases with no gene match: 15. The CDR3 nucleotides are TGTGCCAGCAGTTTAGTACTTCCGGGACAGGGGGCGATTTATGGCAATCAGCCCCAGCATTTT. Translating gives CASSLVLPGQGAIYGNQPQHF.

This clonotype came up many times. Germline and junction disagree at one end, which may indicate a read error. This chain uses TRBV6-5 with TRBJ2-1; 10 positions match TRBD2. The germline CDR1 and CDR2 sequences are MNHEY and SVGAGI. The CDR3 is 12 amino acids. Here the CDR3 DNA reads TGTGCCAGCTCTTCAAGCGGGGGGGCCGGCATCTTC. It codes for CASSSSGGAGIF.